The source of this T cell receptor (beta chain) is a study of blood T cell repertoires in COVID-19. Study context: The origin of the acute and convalescent COVID-19 samples was the United States, Italy and Spain.

Germline assignment: CDR1 SGHTA and CDR2 FQGNSA. This CDR3 is 16 amino acids long. V shed 2 bases and J 7 bases; nucleotides not matched to a gene: 9. Method: immunoSEQ multiplex PCR; TCRdb's copy keeps in-frame clones and lacks some. The sample holds approximately 230,000 clones; approximately 84% are singletons and the top ten take 14% to 15%. Self-reported history from a screening survey and questionnaire set each donor's cohort. The chain carries TRBV7-2 and TRBJ1-4; 8 bases agree with TRBD1. Sequences were obtained from PBMCs or T cells enriched from blood (not recorded which). The receptor's source is a man aged 40-49 years who had recovered from COVID-19. Here the CDR3 reads CASSLFSGRGLEKLFF. The CDR3 bases are TGTGCCAGCAGCTTATTCTCGGGCAGGGGGCTTGAAAAACTGTTTTTT. The whole variable domain, remainder taken from reference TRBV7-2 and TRBJ1-4, is GAGVSQSPSNKVTEKGKDVELRCDPISGHTALYWYRQSLGQGLEFLIYFQGNSAPDKSGLPSDRFSAERTGGSVSTLTIQRTQQEDSAVYLCASSLFSGRGLEKLFFGSGTQLSVL.